The 16 T cell receptor beta chains below were found in one sample sequenced in a study of shared clonotypes between healthy human individuals. Some clones are missing from TCRdb's copy, which holds only in-frame ones; the method was immunoSEQ multiplex PCR. The sample lists 2 million to 2.5 million clones; almost 96% were seen once. The sample taken for sequencing was naive CD4+ T cells sorted from blood. Subset indicated: CD45RA+ positively selected. Receptor source: a man aged 18 to 30 in good health.

CDR3 nucleotides: TGCGCCAGCAGCCATGAAATAGGGAGCAATCAGCCCCAGCATTTT. This translates into CASSHEIGSNQPQHF. The chain has TRBV4-1 and TRBJ1-5; D is undetermined. Germline V lookup: CDR1 MGHRA, CDR2 YSYEKL. V was trimmed by 3 bases and J by 1 base, leaving 10 bases between them. The CDR3 covers 15 residues.

The V and J genes are TRBV7-6 and TRBJ2-1; D may be TRBD1 (5 bases). CDR3 length: 13 residues. Deletions cut 5 bases from V and 9 bases from J, with 14 bases between. The germline CDR1 and CDR2 sequences are SGHVS and FNYEAQ. Here the CDR3 reads CASSRPSGAEQFF. The CDR3 coding sequence is TGTGCCAGCAGCCGCCCCAGTGGGGCTGAGCAGTTCTTC.

The V gene is TRBV2, the J gene TRBJ2-6, with TRBD1 as a possible D gene (6 bases). This CDR3 is 17 amino acids long. V shed 7 bases and J shed 0 bases, with 16 bases lying between them. Germline CDR1 is SNHLY and CDR2 is FYNNEI. Here the CDR3 reads CASIYRDMGSGANVLTF. The CDR3 DNA sequence: TGTGCCAGCATCTACAGGGACATGGGCTCTGGGGCCAACGTCCTGACTTTC.

This clone was recorded once. Other nucleotide sequences in the sample specify the same CDR3. The chain uses TRBV18 and TRBJ2-1; 7 bases line up with TRBD2. With V trimmed by 0 bases and J by 5 bases, 1 base remained unmatched. CDR1 is KGHSH and CDR2 is LQKENI in the germline V gene. The CDR3 is 14 amino acids. This chain's CDR3 is CASSPPAGDNEQFF. CDR3 nucleotides: TGTGCCAGCTCACCACCTGCGGGAGACAATGAGCAGTTCTTC.

V and J are TRBV6-1 and TRBJ2-7; D is undetermined. Trimming shortened V by 4 bases and J by 0 bases, and 13 bases separated the two germline ends. This CDR3 contains 15 residues. The germline CDR1 and CDR2 sequences are MNHNS and SASEGT. The CDR3 nucleotides read TGTGCCAGCAGTGTAAGTGCCAGGAGCTCCTACGAGCAGTACTTC. This encodes CASSVSARSSYEQYF.

The chain combines TRBV29-1 with TRBJ2-2; tentatively, D is TRBD1 or TRBD2 (6 bases each). Deletions cut 7 bases from V and 0 bases from J, with 15 bases between. This CDR3 region has 15 residues. Germline CDR1 reads SQVTM; CDR2 reads ANQGSEA. CDR3 loop: CSGRKGGTNTGELFF. Written as DNA, the CDR3 is TGCAGCGGAAGAAAAGGGGGGACGAACACCGGGGAGCTGTTTTTT.

The chain couples TRBV10-2 to TRBJ2-7, with D perhaps matching TRBD1 (7 bases). The CDR3 consists of 15 residues. The V gene's germline CDR1 is WSHSY and CDR2 SAAADI. V lost 4 bases to trimming and J lost 1 base, with 14 bases between them. CDR3 DNA sequence: TGCGCCAGCAGTGTGGGGGGACAGCGGTCCTACGAGCAGTACTTC. It is translated as CASSVGGQRSYEQYF.

The chain is built from TRBV15 and TRBJ1-1; no definite D call. Germline V lookup: CDR1 LNHNV, CDR2 YYDKDF (reference sequence). V was shortened by 1 base and J by 1 base, with 4 bases between the two germline ends. The CDR3 is made up of 13 amino acids. The CDR3 loop reads CATSRGPNTEAFF. CDR3 sequence (DNA): TGTGCCACCAGCAGAGGGCCGAACACTGAAGCTTTCTTT.

The genes are TRBV5-1 and TRBJ1-2, with 11 bases that match TRBD1. This CDR3 comprises 15 residues. The trim removed 3 bases at V and 3 bases at J, leaving 4 bases unmatched. Germline lookup yields CDR1 SGHRS and CDR2 YFSETQ. Here the CDR3 reads CASSSPGQGDYGYTF. The CDR3 bases are TGCGCCAGCAGCTCTCCGGGACAGGGGGACTATGGCTACACCTTC.

This clone was seen only once. V is TRBV5-4 and J is TRBJ2-1, with 12 bases matching TRBD2. Trimming cost V 0 bases and J 10 bases; bases outside gene matches: 8. There are 16 residues in the CDR3. From germline, CDR1 is SGHNT and CDR2 YYREEE (reference sequence). CDR3 sequence (DNA): TGTGCCAGCAGCTTGGCCGCTCTAGCGGGGGGGCGCGAGCAGTTCTTC. It is translated as CASSLAALAGGREQFF.

The CDR3 loop reads CASSLSLGNQPQHF. The CDR3 nucleotides are TGTGCCAGCAGTTTGTCGTTAGGAAATCAGCCCCAGCATTTT. The chain joins TRBV28 to TRBJ1-5, with D unclear. This CDR3 contains 14 residues. Looked up from germline, CDR1 is MDHEN and CDR2 is SYDVKM. V gave up 3 bases and J gave up 4 bases, with 10 bases separating them.

CDR3 amino acids: CASSYQQGGNSPLHF. CDR3 DNA sequence: TGTGCCAGCAGTTACCAACAGGGAGGCAATTCACCCCTCCACTTT. The rearrangement uses TRBV27 and TRBJ1-6, with a possible D match to TRBD1 (6 bases). There are 15 residues in the CDR3. CDR1 MNHEY and CDR2 SMNVEV come from the germline V gene (reference sequence). V was trimmed by 4 bases and J by 7 bases, leaving 14 bases between them.

Note on this clone: The same CDR3 can be traced to other DNA sequences in this sample. V gene TRBV28 combines with J gene TRBJ1-5; D gene unclear. V was pared by 2 bases and J by 4 bases, with 3 bases between. Germline V lookup: CDR1 MDHEN, CDR2 SYDVKM. There are 12 residues in the CDR3. CDR3 in amino acids: CASSLENQPQHF. The CDR3 DNA is TGTGCCAGCAGTTTAGAAAATCAGCCCCAGCATTTT.

The V call is TRBV5-1, the J call TRBJ1-1; 8 bases line up with TRBD1. V lost 4 bases and J lost 0; bases outside the gene matches: 11. This CDR3 has 17 residues. The germline CDR1 and CDR2 sequences are SGHRS and YFSETQ. CDR3 in amino acids: CASSPARTGKVNTEAFF. CDR3 bases: TGCGCCAGCAGCCCCGCACGGACAGGGAAGGTGAACACTGAAGCTTTCTTT. The entire variable domain, with the rest obtained from reference TRBV5-1 and TRBJ1-1, is as follows: KAGVTQTPRYLIKTRGQQVTLSCSPISGHRSVSWYQQTPGQGLQFLFEYFSETQRNKGNFPGRFSGRQFSNSRSEMNVSTLELGDSALYLCASSPARTGKVNTEAFFGQGTRLTVV.

The V gene is TRBV14, the J gene TRBJ1-1; D is unclear. The CDR3 is made up of 14 amino acids. Germline V lookup: CDR1 SGHDN, CDR2 FVKESK. V dropped 1 base and J dropped 1 base, with 7 bases sitting between them. The DNA for the CDR3 is TGTGCCAGCAGCCAAGCCTTAGGGAACACTGAAGCTTTCTTT. Its protein is CASSQALGNTEAFF.

CDR3 coding DNA: TGTGCCAGCAGCTCACAGATGGGAACTAATGAAAAACTGTTTTTT. Translated, it gives CASSSQMGTNEKLFF. The V call is TRBV9, the J call TRBJ1-4; no definite D call. V lost 4 bases, J lost 1 base, and 11 bases lay in between. Germline V CDR1 and CDR2: SGDLS, YYNGEE. The CDR3 totals 15 residues.